This T cell receptor (beta chain) is drawn from a study of beta chain features in type 1 diabetes. This clone was detected only a few times. Its antigen is unidentified. Every bit of the isolated RNA underwent reverse transcription, so sequencing read expressed TCRB transcripts. Sequencing was performed with immunoSEQ multiplex PCR; in TCRdb, only in-frame clones are kept and a portion is missing. The data hold approximately 150,000 clones, with about 13% observed a single time. The CDR3 is made up of 11 amino acids. Germline CDR1 and CDR2: DFQATT and SNEGSKA (reference sequence). V was cut by 3 bases and J by 3 bases, with 6 bases left in between. Populations obtained by sorting all exceeded 98% purity. Study-wide results and caveats: TCRB CDR3s from Type 1 diabetes patients were moderately but significantly shorter in all four CD4+ subsets.

Sequences were obtained from central memory CD4+ T cells from blood. The chain couples TRBV20-1 to TRBJ2-7, with no clear D. This TCR was recovered from a man aged 18 to 35 with type 1 diabetes. CDR3 nucleotides: TGCAGTGCTAGCTCCAGCTACGAGCAGTACTTC. Protein: CSASSSYEQYF.